The entry below describes one TCR beta chain. These data originate in a study of blood T cell repertoires in COVID-19. About the research overall: T cells, B-cell-depleted T cells, or PBMCs supplied cDNA or gDNA.

The assay was immunoSEQ multiplex PCR, and TCRdb's table has in-frame clones only and misses some. This table holds 100,000 to 150,000 clones, approximately 89% found once. Deletions cut 2 bases from V and 9 bases from J, with 17 bases between. CDR3 size: 16 residues. CDR1 is MDHEN, CDR2 SYDVKM, per germline. The chain has TRBV28 and TRBJ1-6, with D unclear. The TCR sequence derives from a woman aged 55-69 years with acute or convalescent COVID-19. Material for sequencing was peripheral blood. The CDR3, as DNA: TGTGCCAGCAGTTTAGGCTCCACCCGGGGAATTTCACCCCTCCACTTT. It codes for CASSLGSTRGISPLHF. Using reference TRBV28 and TRBJ1-6 for the parts outside the CDR3, the full variable domain is DVKVTQSSRYLVKRTGEKVFLECVQDMDHENMFWYRQDPGLGLRLIYFSYDVKMKEKGDIPEGYSVSREKKERFSLILESASTNQTSMYLCASSLGSTRGISPLHFGNGTRLTVT.